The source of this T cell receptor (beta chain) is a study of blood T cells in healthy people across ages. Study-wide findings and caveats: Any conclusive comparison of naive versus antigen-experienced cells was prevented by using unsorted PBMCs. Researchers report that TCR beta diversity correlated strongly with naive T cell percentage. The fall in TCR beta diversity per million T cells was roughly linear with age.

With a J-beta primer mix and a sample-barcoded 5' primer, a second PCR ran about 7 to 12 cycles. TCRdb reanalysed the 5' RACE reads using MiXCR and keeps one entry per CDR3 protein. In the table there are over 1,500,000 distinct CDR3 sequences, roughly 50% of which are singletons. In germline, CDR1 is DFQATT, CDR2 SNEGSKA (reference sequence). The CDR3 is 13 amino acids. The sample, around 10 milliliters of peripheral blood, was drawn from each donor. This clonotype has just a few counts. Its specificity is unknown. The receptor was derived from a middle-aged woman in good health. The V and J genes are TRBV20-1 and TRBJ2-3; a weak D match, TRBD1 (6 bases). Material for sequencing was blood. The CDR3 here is CRPGQGDRDTQYF. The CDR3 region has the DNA TGCAGACCGGGACAAGGGGATAGGGATACGCAGTATTTT.